The rows below give T cell receptor beta chains drawn from one sample of a study of T cell changes during pregnancy in multiple sclerosis. Some clones are missing from TCRdb's copy, which holds only in-frame ones; the method was immunoSEQ multiplex PCR. The data contain tens of thousands of clones, 88% of them singletons. The sequencing here drew on CD4+ T cells from peripheral blood mononuclear cells, taken in the first trimester of pregnancy. The receptors were gathered from a female donor in good health, enrolled as a control in a pregnancy study. CDR3s include the opening cysteine and the closing phenylalanine or tryptophan.

TRBV29-1	TRBJ2-1	CSVRGVIYNEQFF
TRBV10-3	TRBJ1-3	CAISGASGNTIYF
TRBV20-1	TRBJ2-3	CSATGGDTQYF
TRBV29-1	TRBJ1-1	CSVDRTGGTEAFF
TRBV7-2	TRBJ1-1	CASSQRGTSVSTEAFF
TRBV10-3	TRBJ2-1	CAISEERGGLSEQFF
TRBV7-8	TRBJ2-7	CASSKPLEEQYF
TRBV5-4	TRBJ1-2	CASSPTTGSSGYTF
TRBV7-9	TRBJ1-4	CASSWGGATEKLFF
TRBV19	TRBJ1-1	CASSSRVAREAFF
TRBV5-8	TRBJ2-7	CASSLARGNSYEQYF
TRBV27	TRBJ1-2	CASRPATVYGYTF
TRBV28	TRBJ1-5	CASTPGVAQPQHF
TRBV5-6	TRBJ1-1	CAGSLTLSGTEAFF
TRBV7-2	TRBJ2-5	CASSSDRSAQGKKTQYF
TRBV18	TRBJ1-5	CASSPSTMLDQPQHF
TRBV18	TRBJ2-6	CASSQGVDSGANVLTF
TRBV14	TRBJ2-5	CASSQDIGGRGPRTQYF
TRBV9	TRBJ1-4	CASSVQDRLGEKLFF
TRBV7-9	TRBJ1-4	CASSPTGGTNEKLFF
TRBV9	TRBJ2-1	CASSVDTSGNTYNEQFF
TRBV5-5	TRBJ2-7	CASSLQGQLTYEQYF
TRBV29-1	TRBJ2-5	CSATPGLGRQETQYF
TRBV6-5	TRBJ2-5	CASSYSSGGVETQYF
TRBV5-4	TRBJ2-1	CASSTGLAGGGNEQFF
TRBV28	TRBJ1-3	CASSLLGGTSGNTIYF
TRBV7-2	TRBJ1-1	CASSFGYGTEAFF
TRBV21-1	TRBJ1-6	CATPTGINSPLHF
TRBV5-1	TRBJ2-3	CASSLTGLAGGLTDTQYF
TRBV11-2	TRBJ1-3	CASSLVWSGSGNTIYF
TRBV6-5	TRBJ2-7	CASRTGTSYEQYF
TRBV7-9	TRBJ1-1	CASSKSVWTEAFF
TRBV5-4	TRBJ1-2	CASSSYYRQGVSYGYTF
TRBV5-1	TRBJ2-1	CASSVGLAAFDEQFF
TRBV19	TRBJ1-1	CASRGGPNGLNTEAFF
TRBV6-1	TRBJ2-3	CASRVDRGMTDTQYF
TRBV7-2	TRBJ2-7	CASSKGKGFSYEQYF
TRBV30	TRBJ1-6	CAWRPRGAENHSPLHF
TRBV9	TRBJ2-3	CASSVVTADTQYF